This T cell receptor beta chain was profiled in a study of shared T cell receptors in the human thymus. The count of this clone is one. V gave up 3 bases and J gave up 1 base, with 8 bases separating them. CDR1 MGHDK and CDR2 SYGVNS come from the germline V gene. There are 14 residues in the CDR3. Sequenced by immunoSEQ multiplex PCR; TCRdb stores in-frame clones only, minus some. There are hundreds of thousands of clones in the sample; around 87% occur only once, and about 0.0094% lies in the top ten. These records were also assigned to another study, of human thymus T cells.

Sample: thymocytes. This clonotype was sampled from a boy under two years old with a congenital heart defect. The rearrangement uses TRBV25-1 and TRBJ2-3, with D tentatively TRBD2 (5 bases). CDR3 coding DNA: TGTGCCAGCAGTGATAGCGTGGGCACAGATACGCAGTATTTT. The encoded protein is CASSDSVGTDTQYF. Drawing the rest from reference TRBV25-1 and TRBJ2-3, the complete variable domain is EADIYQTPRYLVIGTGKKITLECSQTMGHDKMYWYQQDPGMELHLIHYSYGVNSTEKGDLSSESTVSRIRTEHFPLTLESARPSHTSQYLCASSDSVGTDTQYFGPGTRLTVL.